This T cell receptor (beta chain) was recovered during a study of memory CD4+ T cells and cytomegalovirus serostatus. Background on the study: Of the healthy Belgian adults, 8 to 10 were CMV seropositive and 24 seronegative.

Here immunoSEQ multiplex PCR was the method, and the copy in TCRdb shows in-frame clones only, minus some. The sample yields 25,000 to 30,000 clones, more than 60% seen once. Findings and limits, study-wide: About 40% of the 164 known CMV-associated TCRbeta sequences appeared in CD4+ memory.

On this clone itself: The antigen is unknown.

Germline CDR1 MNHEY, CDR2 SMNVEV (reference sequence). The CDR3 sequence is 13 residues long. V was clipped by 4 bases and J by 3 bases, with 7 bases between them. The sort gate was single viable CD3+CD4+CD8-CD45RO+ cells for memory CD4+ T cells. Donors' CMV status reflects serum IgG against pp150, pp28, p38, p52. The material sequenced was memory CD4+ T cells from blood. The V gene is TRBV27, the J gene TRBJ1-5; unclear D gene. The sequence derives from an adult in good health and CMV-seronegative. The CDR3, as DNA: TGTGCCAGCAGTTACATCTACAATCAGCCCCAGCATTTT. Residues: CASSYIYNQPQHF.